Listed here are 22 T cell receptor beta chains from one sample, sequenced in a study of blood T cell repertoires in COVID-19. Profiling relied on immunoSEQ multiplex PCR, and the TCRdb table lists in-frame clones only, not all of them. The data hold approximately 320,000 clones, with 85% observed a single time. The sample was peripheral blood. The receptors come from a human donor in a cohort sampled during active COVID-19.

This chain connects TRBV28 to TRBJ1-1; D remains ambiguous. CDR1 and CDR2 (germline): MDHEN, SYDVKM. Trimming stripped 2 bases from V and 4 bases from J, with 14 bases between. This CDR3 region has 15 residues. The CDR3: CASSLKARGSTEAFF. Written as DNA, the CDR3 is TGTGCCAGCAGTTTAAAGGCTAGAGGGTCCACTGAAGCTTTCTTT.

CDR3 DNA: TGTGCCAGCAGCGTTGGGACAGCTCGAGAAGCTTTCTTT. It is translated as CASSVGTAREAFF. The chain links TRBV9 to TRBJ1-1, with 7 bases identical to TRBD1. The CDR3 is made up of 13 amino acids. V was clipped by 2 bases and J by 8 bases; unmatched bases: 6. Germline V gives CDR1 SGDLS, CDR2 YYNGEE.

This chain joins TRBV27 and TRBJ1-1, with TRBD1 matching 7 bases. This CDR3 has 15 amino acids. Germline trimming cut 4 bases from V and 0 bases from J; bases unmatched to any gene: 5. Germline V gives CDR1 MNHEY, CDR2 SMNVEV (reference sequence). CDR3 nucleotides: TGTGCCAGCAGTTCGTCAGGACAGGTGAACACTGAAGCTTTCTTT. Amino acids: CASSSSGQVNTEAFF.

The rearrangement joins TRBV7-3 to TRBJ2-7; D is uncertain. Germline lookup yields CDR1 SGHTA and CDR2 FQGTGA. V shed 1 base and J shed 3 bases, with 7 bases lying between them. This CDR3 comprises 13 residues. Written as DNA, the CDR3 is TGTGCCAGCAGCTTAAAGTCGGGCTACGAGCAGTACTTC. Its translation: CASSLKSGYEQYF.

This chain uses TRBV14 with TRBJ2-1; 8 bases match TRBD1. The junction had 6 bases not matched to a gene; V was cut back by 4 bases and J by 7 bases. The CDR3 is made up of 14 amino acids. The germline CDR1 and CDR2 sequences are SGHDN and FVKESK. CDR3 DNA: TGTGCCAGCAGCCTTGGACAGGGTTGGAATGAGCAGTTCTTC. As protein: CASSLGQGWNEQFF.

V gene TRBV5-6 combines with J gene TRBJ2-4, with 10 bases matching TRBD1. Per germline, CDR1 SGHDT and CDR2 YYEEEE. The V segment lost 4 bases and the J segment 6 bases; nucleotides outside the gene matches: 10. The CDR3 extends over 16 amino acids. CDR3 region: CASSNTGTGDINIQYF. In DNA, the CDR3 is TGTGCCAGCAGCAACACCGGGACAGGGGATATAAACATTCAGTACTTC. Together with reference TRBV5-6 and TRBJ2-4, the CDR3 gives the full variable domain: DAGVTQSPTHLIKTRGQQVTLRCSPKSGHDTVSWYQQALGQGPQFIFQYYEEEERQRGNFPDRFSGHQFPNYSSELNVNALLLGDSALYLCASSNTGTGDINIQYFGAGTRLSVL.

The rearrangement links TRBV30 to TRBJ1-2; D gene ambiguous. The germline V gene has CDR1 GTSNPN and CDR2 SVGIG (reference sequence). V lost 2 bases, J lost 7 bases, and 11 bases lay in between. This CDR3 comprises 12 residues. CDR3 sequence reads: CAWSPPEGGYTF. The CDR3 nucleotides are TGTGCCTGGAGTCCCCCGGAGGGTGGCTACACCTTC. Combining the CDR3 with reference TRBV30 and TRBJ1-2 gives the whole variable domain SQTIHQWPATLVQPVGSPLSLECTVEGTSNPNLYWYRQAAGRGLQLLFYSVGIGQISSEVPQNLSASRPQDRQFILSSKKLLLSDSGFYLCAWSPPEGGYTFGSGTRLTVV.

The chain couples TRBV27 to TRBJ2-1; 9 nucleotides align to TRBD1. The CDR3 sequence is 13 residues long. Germline lookup yields CDR1 MNHEY and CDR2 SMNVEV (reference sequence). V lost 2 bases to trimming and J lost 14 bases; unmatched junction nucleotides: 7. The CDR3 here is CASSLEGGTGKFF. DNA for the CDR3: TGTGCCAGCAGTTTAGAGGGGGGGACAGGGAAGTTCTTC.

The rearrangement joins TRBV6-5 to TRBJ1-1; D perhaps matches TRBD1 (6 bases). Trimming shortened V by 2 bases and J by 8 bases, and 12 bases separated the two germline ends. The CDR3 is 13 amino acids. Germline values: CDR1 MNHEY, CDR2 SVGAGI. In DNA form, the CDR3 reads TGTGCCAGCAGTTACACCAACAGGGCGGAAGCTTTCTTT. Its protein product is CASSYTNRAEAFF.

The CDR3 sequence is CAWSYRGVKLNTEAFF. Written as DNA, the CDR3 is TGTGCCTGGTCATACAGGGGTGTCAAGCTGAACACTGAAGCTTTCTTT. J is TRBJ1-1 and V is TRBV30; 7 bases agree with TRBD1. The CDR3 extends over 16 amino acids. Trimming removed 5 bases from V and 0 bases from J; junction bases left unmatched: 12. Germline V gene lookup returns CDR1 GTSNPN and CDR2 SVGIG (reference sequence).

The chain employs TRBV7-6 and TRBJ1-1, with a possible D match to TRBD1 (6 bases). Germline V gene sequence: CDR1 SGHVS, CDR2 FNYEAQ. Trimming cost V 3 bases and J 4 bases, with 15 bases left between them. This CDR3 comprises 15 residues. CDR3 in DNA: TGTGCCAGCAGCTTGGGGACAAATGCAGGCACTGAAGCTTTCTTT. Amino acid sequence: CASSLGTNAGTEAFF.

The chain links TRBV9 to TRBJ2-2, with TRBD1 identical over 7 bases. Unmatched junction bases numbered 8, after V lost 3 bases and J lost 0 bases. From germline, CDR1 is SGDLS and CDR2 YYNGEE. The CDR3 extends over 17 amino acids. The CDR3 spells CASSADPTGANTGELFF. CDR3 bases: TGTGCCAGCAGCGCGGACCCTACAGGGGCGAACACCGGGGAGCTGTTTTTT.

V usage is TRBV6-5 and J usage is TRBJ1-1, with TRBD1 matching 7 bases. In germline, CDR1 is MNHEY, CDR2 SVGAGI. J was trimmed by 10 bases and V by 7 bases; bases with no gene match: 15. The CDR3 length is 14 residues. The CDR3: CASNLQGRSGRAFF. In nucleotides, the CDR3 is TGTGCCAGCAACCTACAGGGGAGGAGTGGAAGAGCTTTCTTT.

The genes are TRBV30 and TRBJ2-6; D remains ambiguous. This CDR3 is 14 amino acids long. The germline gives CDR1 GTSNPN, CDR2 SVGIG (reference sequence). The germline V and J ends were trimmed by 5 bases and 0 bases, with 8 bases remaining between them. The CDR3 nucleotides read TGTGCCTGGGCAGGCTTCTCTGGGGCCAACGTCCTGACTTTC. Protein sequence: CAWAGFSGANVLTF.

This clone was found a few times. J is TRBJ2-2 and V is TRBV3-1 (or the pseudogene TRBV3-2); weak D call: TRBD1 (5 bases). The germline CDR1 and CDR2 sequences are LGHDT and YNNKEL (reference sequence). The CDR3 sequence is 13 residues long. The germline V and J ends were trimmed by 1 base and 6 bases, with 6 bases remaining between them. The CDR3 DNA follows: TGTGCCAGCAGCCAAGTACAGGCCGGGGAGCTGTTTTTT. This encodes CASSQVQAGELFF.

This chain uses TRBV30 with TRBJ2-2; D is unclear. This CDR3 comprises 14 residues. Germline CDR1 reads GTSNPN; CDR2 reads SVGIG (reference sequence). V was trimmed by 1 base and J by 0 bases, leaving 6 bases between them. The CDR3 coding sequence is TGTGCCTGGAGTGGGCTAGCGAACACCGGGGAGCTGTTTTTT. It yields the protein CAWSGLANTGELFF.

The gene calls are TRBV29-1 and TRBJ1-1; D ambiguous. Between the trimmed V and J ends, which lost 1 base and 5 bases, there was a span of 11 bases. The CDR3 has 13 amino acids. Germline V gene data show CDR1 as SQVTM and CDR2 as ANQGSEA. The CDR3 bases are TGCAGCGTTGAAGGAAGGGAGTCAACTGAAGCTTTCTTT. Translated: CSVEGRESTEAFF.

This clone was recorded only once. The chain links TRBV6-5 to TRBJ2-2; 8 bases match TRBD1. V lost 5 bases to trimming and J lost 8 bases; unmatched junction nucleotides: 10. CDR1 is MNHEY, CDR2 SVGAGI, per germline. The CDR3 runs 15 residues. The CDR3 loop is CASSQNSGGEGELFF. The CDR3, as DNA: TGTGCCAGCAGTCAAAATTCAGGGGGCGAAGGGGAGCTGTTTTTT.

V and J are TRBV19 and TRBJ1-2, with TRBD1 as a possible D gene (5 bases). The germline V gene encodes CDR1 LNHDA and CDR2 SQIVND (reference sequence). The ends were cut back, 8 bases at V and 3 bases at J, with 13 bases in the middle. CDR3 length: 13 residues. Here the CDR3 reads CASAGVEDYGYTF. For the CDR3, the DNA is TGTGCCAGTGCGGGGGTCGAAGACTATGGCTACACCTTC.

The V call is TRBV7-2, the J call TRBJ1-1; D gene unclear. Germline V gene sequence: CDR1 SGHTA, CDR2 FQGNSA. The CDR3 consists of 14 residues. Deletions cut 6 bases from V and 2 bases from J, with 13 bases between. For the CDR3, the DNA is TGTGCCAGCAGAACTCTGGCGGGAAACACTGAAGCTTTCTTT. Translated: CASRTLAGNTEAFF. Using reference TRBV7-2 and TRBJ1-1 for the parts outside the CDR3, the full variable domain is GAGVSQSPSNKVTEKGKDVELRCDPISGHTALYWYRQSLGQGLEFLIYFQGNSAPDKSGLPSDRFSAERTGGSVSTLTIQRTQQEDSAVYLCASRTLAGNTEAFFGQGTRLTVV.

The CDR3 protein is CASSLESGNEKLFF. DNA of the CDR3: TGTGCCAGCAGCTTAGAGTCCGGGAATGAAAAACTGTTTTTT. The J gene is TRBJ1-4, the V gene TRBV11-2, with no clear D. The V end lost 0 bases, the J end lost 5 bases, and 7 bases lay between the germline ends. This CDR3 comprises 14 residues. CDR1 and CDR2 (germline): SGHAT, FQNNGV. Complete variable domain (other parts from reference TRBV11-2 and TRBJ1-4): EAGVAQSPRYKIIEKRQSVAFWCNPISGHATLYWYQQILGQGPKLLIQFQNNGVVDDSQLPKDRFSAERLKGVDSTLKIQPAKLEDSAVYLCASSLESGNEKLFFGSGTQLSVL.

This clone was observed a single time. The chain couples TRBV6-4 to TRBJ2-3, with D possibly matching TRBD1 (6 bases). CDR1 and CDR2 (germline): MRHNA, SNTAGT. CDR3 length equals 16 residues. V dropped 4 bases and J dropped 4 bases, with 18 bases sitting between them. In DNA, the CDR3 is TGTGCCAGCAGTGCCGGGGCCAGGGGTCGCGCAGATACGCAGTATTTT. Protein sequence: CASSAGARGRADTQYF.